The 11 T cell receptor beta chains presented below share a single source sample, sequenced in a study of memory CD4+ T cells and cytomegalovirus serostatus. The method was immunoSEQ multiplex PCR; TCRdb's version includes in-frame clones alone and lacks a portion of them. Altogether fewer than 90,000 clones are present, around four fifths being singletons, with the ten largest covering just over 2.5%. The sort gate was single viable CD3+CD4+CD8-CD45RO+ cells for memory CD4+ T cells. The sample comprised memory CD4+ T cells from blood. Every receptor here comes from an adult in good health and CMV-seropositive.

V and J are TRBV6-1 and TRBJ2-7, with 7 bases identical to TRBD2. V shed 8 bases, J shed 5 bases, and the junction held 12 bases outside the gene matches. The CDR3 length is 14 residues. Per the germline V gene, CDR1 is MNHNS and CDR2 is SASEGT. CDR3 sequence (DNA): TGTGCCAGCCAAGCGGGGACGGATGACAACGAGCAGTACTTC. It is translated as CASQAGTDDNEQYF.

This chain uses TRBV12-5 with TRBJ1-1; D gene ambiguous. The germline V and J ends were trimmed by 7 bases and 5 bases, with 17 bases remaining between them. Germline CDR1 is LGHNT and CDR2 is FRNRAP. There are 14 residues in the CDR3. CDR3 DNA sequence: TGTGCTAGTGCCCGCGGATCTGGATGGACTGAAGCTTTCTTT. This codes for CASARGSGWTEAFF.

The rearrangement joins TRBV5-1 to TRBJ1-4, with TRBD1 as a possible D gene (6 bases). V shed 3 bases and J shed 6 bases, with 15 bases lying between them. The CDR3 runs to 15 residues. Germline values: CDR1 SGHRS, CDR2 YFSETQ. In nucleotides, the CDR3 is TGCGCCAGCAGCTCCAATGGGGGGCGGGATGAAAAACTGTTTTTT. It encodes CASSSNGGRDEKLFF.

This sequence joins TRBV18 and TRBJ1-1, with D possibly matching TRBD1 (6 bases). Trimming removed 3 bases from V and 5 bases from J, with 16 bases in between. The CDR3 runs 15 residues. The germline V gene encodes CDR1 KGHSH and CDR2 LQKENI. Here the CDR3 DNA reads TGTGCCAGCTCACCTCCAGGGGCAAGGGGGACTGAAGCTTTCTTT. This translates into CASSPPGARGTEAFF.

V is TRBV18 and J is TRBJ1-1, with 10 positions matching TRBD1. V lost 10 bases to trimming and J lost 5 bases; unmatched junction nucleotides: 7. Germline V CDR1 and CDR2: KGHSH, LQKENI. This CDR3 is 13 amino acids long. The CDR3 reads CATSRDRGTEAFF. The CDR3 nucleotides read TGTGCCACCTCCCGGGACAGGGGTACTGAAGCTTTCTTT.

This clone was counted between two and nine times. J is TRBJ2-7 and V is TRBV18; possibly TRBD2 for D (6 bases). V lost 6 bases and J lost 7, with 13 bases in between. The CDR3 spans 12 residues. Germline CDR1 reads KGHSH; CDR2 reads LQKENI. CDR3 coding DNA: TGTGCCAGCTCCCCGGACCGGGGGGAGCAGTACGTC. Amino acids: CASSPDRGEQYV.

The chain uses TRBV10-1 and TRBJ1-1; 7 bases fit TRBD1. The CDR3 extends over 13 amino acids. V trimming: 6 bases; J trimming: 3 bases; junction bases outside the gene matches: 4. Germline values: CDR1 WNHNN, CDR2 SYGVQD (reference sequence). The CDR3 protein is CASSIDRDTEAFF. The DNA for the CDR3 is TGCGCCAGCAGCATCGACAGGGACACTGAAGCTTTCTTT.

The V gene is TRBV30, the J gene TRBJ1-2; D is undetermined. Trimming removed 3 bases at V and 4 bases at J, with 12 bases between. CDR1 GTSNPN and CDR2 SVGIG come from the germline V gene (reference sequence). The CDR3 is 13 amino acids. The CDR3 reads CAWRAGRSYGYTF. In DNA, the CDR3 is TGTGCCTGGAGGGCCGGTCGGAGCTATGGCTACACCTTC.

This clone has just one count. CDR3: CASSPRRTGELFF. DNA for the CDR3: TGTGCCAGCAGCCCGCGTAGGACCGGGGAGCTGTTTTTT. J is TRBJ2-2 and V is TRBV9, with D hard to call. The CDR3 has 13 residues. Per the germline V gene, CDR1 is SGDLS and CDR2 is YYNGEE. With 4 bases removed from V and 5 bases from J, the gap between germline ends came to 9 bases.

CDR3: CATRRQDDEKLFF. The CDR3 nucleotides are TGTGCCACCCGAAGGCAGGATGATGAAAAACTGTTTTTT. The J gene is TRBJ1-4, the V gene TRBV19; D ambiguous. V lost 10 bases, J lost 6 bases, and 15 bases lay in between. The CDR3 totals 13 residues. Germline V gene lookup returns CDR1 LNHDA and CDR2 SQIVND (reference sequence).

This clone was counted only a few times. CDR3 region: CASSQVAGNTIYF. CDR3 bases: TGCGCCAGCAGCCAAGTGGCCGGAAACACCATATATTTT. The V gene is TRBV4-3, the J gene TRBJ1-3, with D unclear. V was cut by 1 base and J by 4 bases, with 5 bases left in between. The CDR3 has 13 residues. Germline V CDR1 and CDR2: LGHNA, YSLEER.